This T cell receptor beta chain was documented in a study of T cell clonotyping in hematopoietic cell transplantation. Germline CDR1 and CDR2: SGHRS and YFSETQ. J was trimmed by 2 bases and V by 5 bases; bases with no gene match: 11. This CDR3 spans 17 amino acids. Method: immunoSEQ multiplex PCR; TCRdb's copy keeps in-frame clones and lacks some. The sample yields fewer than 2,500 clones, over 90% seen once. Overall study findings and caveats: No sorting was done, leaving CD4 and CD8 contributions mixed. Graft donor and pretransplant recipient Inverse Simpson Index values predicted broader posttransplant TCR diversity. Pathologically expanded recipient clonotypes increased progressively from day 30 to day 180 as diversity fell.

A remark on this clone: Its target is not known.

The chain uses TRBV5-1 and TRBJ2-2; 8 positions match TRBD2. The sample taken for sequencing was peripheral blood mononuclear cells. This TCR was recovered from a man aged 45-60 years in good health. Some clones in this sample may be carry-over from other donors' samples. The CDR3 bases are TGCGCCAGCAGTGCGACAAAGAGCGGGGGAAACACCGGGGAGCTGTTTTTT. Amino acid sequence: CASSATKSGGNTGELFF.